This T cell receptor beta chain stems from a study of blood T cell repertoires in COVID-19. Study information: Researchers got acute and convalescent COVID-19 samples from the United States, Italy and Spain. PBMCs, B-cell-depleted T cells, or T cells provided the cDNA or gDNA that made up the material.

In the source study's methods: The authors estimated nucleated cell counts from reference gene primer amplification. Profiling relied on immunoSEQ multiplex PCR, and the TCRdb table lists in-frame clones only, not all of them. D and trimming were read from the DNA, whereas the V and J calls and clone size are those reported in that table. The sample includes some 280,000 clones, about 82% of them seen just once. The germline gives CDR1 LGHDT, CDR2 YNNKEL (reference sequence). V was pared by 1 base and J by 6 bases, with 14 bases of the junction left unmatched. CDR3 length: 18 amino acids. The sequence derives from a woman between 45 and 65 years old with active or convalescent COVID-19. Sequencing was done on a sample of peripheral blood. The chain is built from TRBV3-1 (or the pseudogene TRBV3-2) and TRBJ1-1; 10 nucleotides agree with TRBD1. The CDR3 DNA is TGTGCCAGCAGCCAAGTTGGGACAGGGGCCATCTTGCCTCCTGAAGCTTTCTTT. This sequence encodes CASSQVGTGAILPPEAFF.